The entry below describes one T cell receptor beta chain. What it recognizes is unknown. The sample comes from a study of T cell repertoires in cytomegalovirus infection. Across the study: Indicated by public TCR beta signatures were CMV infection and matching HLA type.

Findings of the study overall: Within the response measured ex vivo, HLA-C-restricted CMV-specific TCR beta clonotypes were dominant. Using cumulative public TCR beta family frequency, the authors identified those who carried CMV together with the relevant HLA.

V lost 2 bases to trimming and J lost 0 bases; unmatched junction nucleotides: 4. The CDR3 totals 16 residues. Germline V lookup: CDR1 MNHGY, CDR2 SAAAGT. MiXCR, applied by TCRdb to the reads, yields one record per CDR3 protein. This sample has fewer than 700,000 distinct CDR3 sequences, with 20% to 30% found just once. The receptor's source is a human donor in good health (CMV status not recorded). Some clones in this sample may be carry-over from other donors' samples. The sequencing input was CD8+ T cells from PBMCs. The chain joins TRBV6-8 to TRBJ2-3, with 8 bases that match TRBD2. The CDR3 spells CASSYTVAGSTDTQYF. CDR3 DNA: TGTGCCAGCAGTTACACCGTAGCGGGAAGCACAGATACGCAGTATTTT.